A selection of T cell receptor beta chains follows, all from one sample in a study of T cell responses to AZD1222 COVID-19 vaccine. The table came from immunoSEQ multiplex PCR; TCRdb's copy has only in-frame clones and leaves some out. The sample records 140,000 to 150,000 clones, over 85% being singletons. The sample here was peripheral blood, taken on day 0 of AZD1222 vaccination. The receptors were gathered from an adult in good health. CDR3s include the opening cysteine and the closing phenylalanine or tryptophan. Fields, in order: V gene, D gene, CDR3 length, J gene, clone size, CDR3 DNA, CDR3 protein. A D gene is named only where the DNA matches it firmly. Clone size is given for some rows only: seen once, a few or many times, or a class if the clone is expanded.

TRBV2	NA	14	TRBJ1-4	NA	TGTGCCAGCAGACCTACTTGGGCTAATGAAAAACTGTTTTTT	CASRPTWANEKLFF
TRBV5-4	NA	14	TRBJ1-6	NA	TGTGCCAGCAGCTACGCGACAGCTAGTTCACCCCTCCACTTT	CASSYATASSPLHF
TRBV27	NA	16	TRBJ2-7	NA	TGTGCCAGCAGTCCCCTGGGGGCAGGGCCCCCCTACGAGCAGTACTTC	CASSPLGAGPPYEQYF
TRBV27	NA	14	TRBJ1-6	NA	TGTGCCAGCGGTCCCGGCAGGGTTAATTCACCCCTCCACTTT	CASGPGRVNSPLHF
TRBV5-6	TRBD1	16	TRBJ1-1	NA	TGTGCCAGCAGCTTGGGTCAGGGGGCGTATCGAGGTGAAGCTTTCTTT	CASSLGQGAYRGEAFF
TRBV2	TRBD1	15	TRBJ2-2	NA	TGTGCCAGCTTCGAGGACAGGATGGGCACCGGGGAGCTGTTTTTT	CASFEDRMGTGELFF
TRBV30	NA	15	TRBJ2-2	NA	TGTGCCTGGAGTCCCCCTCAGAGGGGCACCGGGGAGCTGTTTTTT	CAWSPPQRGTGELFF
TRBV12-3/TRBV12-4	NA	13	TRBJ1-5	NA	TGTGCCAGCAGTTTTCAGGGGTTGGGAGCCCAGCATTTT	CASSFQGLGAQHF
TRBV24-1	TRBD1	15	TRBJ2-1	NA	TGTGCCACCGGTGGACAGGGGGAAATCCACAATGAGCAGTTCTTC	CATGGQGEIHNEQFF
TRBV19	NA	13	TRBJ2-7	NA	TGTGCCAGTAGTATAGGGCAATACTACGAGCAGTACTTC	CASSIGQYYEQYF
TRBV7-9	NA	12	TRBJ2-7	NA	TGTGCCAGCAGCTCAGGGGGGCACGAGCAGTACTTC	CASSSGGHEQYF
TRBV5-4	NA	13	TRBJ2-5	NA	TGTGCCACCCAAGCAAACGAACAAGAGACCCAGTACTTC	CATQANEQETQYF
TRBV7-9	TRBD1	16	TRBJ2-1	NA	TGTGCCAGCAGCTTCGGTCCGGACAGGGATTACAATGAGCAGTTCTTC	CASSFGPDRDYNEQFF
TRBV7-9	TRBD1	14	TRBJ1-5	NA	TGTGCCAGCAGTCCCTGGACAGGGCATCAGCCCCAGCATTTT	CASSPWTGHQPQHF
TRBV6-5	NA	14	TRBJ1-4	NA	TGTGCCAGCAGATCGACAGCAACTAATGAAAAACTGTTTTTT	CASRSTATNEKLFF
TRBV2	TRBD1	13	TRBJ1-1	NA	TGTGCCAGCAGTTTCGAAGGGGGCTCTGAAGCTTTCTTT	CASSFEGGSEAFF
TRBV3-1/TRBV3-2	TRBD2	15	TRBJ2-1	NA	TGTGCCAGCAGCCAACTACTAGCGGGAGGCAATGAGCAGTTCTTC	CASSQLLAGGNEQFF
TRBV18	NA	17	TRBJ2-1	NA	TGTGCCAGCTCACTCCCTATGGGTAACCCATCCTACAATGAGCAGTTCTTC	CASSLPMGNPSYNEQFF
TRBV4-1	NA	13	TRBJ1-2	NA	TGCGCCAGTCGGGGGACTTCTAACTATGGCTACACCTTC	CASRGTSNYGYTF
TRBV6-4	TRBD1	15	TRBJ2-1	once	TGTGCCAGCAGTGACTCCGGGACAGGGTCAAATGAGCAGTTCTTC	CASSDSGTGSNEQFF
TRBV9	NA	17	TRBJ2-3	NA	TGTGCCAGCAGCGTCTACAGGGACCCCTTACTTACAGATACGCAGTATTTT	CASSVYRDPLLTDTQYF
TRBV9	NA	15	TRBJ2-3	few	TGTGCCAGCAGCCTGGGGGCCGGGTACACAGATACGCAGTATTTT	CASSLGAGYTDTQYF
TRBV7-2	NA	13	TRBJ2-3	NA	TGTGCCAGCAGCCGAGACTGGACAGATACGCAGTATTTT	CASSRDWTDTQYF
TRBV2	TRBD1	13	TRBJ2-1	once	TGTGCCAGCAGTGAAGAACAGGGGGGTGAGCAGTTCTTC	CASSEEQGGEQFF
TRBV6-5	NA	15	TRBJ1-5	NA	TGTGCCAGCAGTTACGGGACGGCCTTTAATCAGCCCCAGCATTTT	CASSYGTAFNQPQHF
TRBV18	TRBD1	15	TRBJ1-2	NA	TGTGCCAGCTCACCGACAGGGGGCGGCGACTATGGCTACACCTTC	CASSPTGGGDYGYTF
TRBV10-3	NA	14	TRBJ1-2	NA	TGTGCCATCAGGGGGTCGACGGGGGATATGGGCTACACCTTC	CAIRGSTGDMGYTF
TRBV19	TRBD1	16	TRBJ1-2	once	TGTGCCAGTAGTCCCCGGACAGGGCCAACTAACTATGGCTACACCTTC	CASSPRTGPTNYGYTF
TRBV10-3	TRBD2	18	TRBJ2-6	NA	TGTGCCATCAGTCCCCTCCGGGGCGGGAGCTCTGGGGCCAACGTCCTGACTTTC	CAISPLRGGSSGANVLTF
TRBV6-4	NA	13	TRBJ2-3	NA	TGTGCCAGCAGTGATGATGGCACAGATACGCAGTATTTT	CASSDDGTDTQYF
TRBV30	TRBD1	12	TRBJ1-1	once	TGTGCCTGGAGGAGAGGGGACAGTGAAGCTTTCTTT	CAWRRGDSEAFF
TRBV9	NA	16	TRBJ1-6	NA	TGTGCCAGCAGCGTAGACCCCCGCCAGGCGGATTCACCCCTCCACTTT	CASSVDPRQADSPLHF
TRBV27	NA	14	TRBJ1-2	NA	TGTGCCAGCAGTTTAAGGGGGGGTCGCTATGGCTACACCTTC	CASSLRGGRYGYTF
TRBV5-1	NA	13	TRBJ2-7	NA	TGCGCCAGCAGCTTGGGCAGCTTCTACGAGCAGTACTTC	CASSLGSFYEQYF
TRBV6-1	NA	16	TRBJ1-3	NA	TGTGCCAGCAGTGAAAGAGGACAAGGACTCGGAAACACCATATATTTT	CASSERGQGLGNTIYF
TRBV11-1	NA	13	TRBJ2-7	NA	TGTGCCAGCAGCCCGCGACAGACCTACGAGCAGTACTTC	CASSPRQTYEQYF
TRBV5-1	NA	15	TRBJ1-5	NA	TGCGCCAGCAGCTTGTCGGGTACGAGCAATCAGCCCCAGCATTTT	CASSLSGTSNQPQHF
TRBV19	NA	13	TRBJ2-3	NA	TGTGCCAGTAGTACAACGGGAGCAGATACGCAGTATTTT	CASSTTGADTQYF
TRBV13	NA	13	TRBJ1-2	NA	TGTGCCAGCAGCTTAGGAGGGGACTATGGCTACACCTTC	CASSLGGDYGYTF
TRBV5-1	NA	14	TRBJ1-5	NA	TGCGCCAGCGCCCAGGGGTATGGAGGACAGCCCCAGCATTTT	CASAQGYGGQPQHF
TRBV3-1/TRBV3-2	NA	14	TRBJ1-1	few	TGTGCCAGCAGCCCCAACAGCGAGAACACTGAAGCTTTCTTT	CASSPNSENTEAFF
TRBV6-2/TRBV6-3	NA	17	TRBJ2-7	NA	TGTGCCAGCAGTTACTCATGGCAAGAGAGTAACCCTTACGAGCAGTACTTC	CASSYSWQESNPYEQYF
TRBV2	NA	14	TRBJ1-5	NA	TGTGCCAGCAGTGAACAGGGGAACCATCAGCCCCAGCATTTT	CASSEQGNHQPQHF
TRBV3-1/TRBV3-2	NA	16	TRBJ1-2	NA	TGTGCCAGCAGCCAAGGGGGGGCCCGGCCAAACTATGGCTACACCTTC	CASSQGGARPNYGYTF
TRBV5-1	TRBD2	16	TRBJ2-1	NA	TGCGCCAGCAGCCTCCCGACTAGCGGGGCCTACAATGAGCAGTTCTTC	CASSLPTSGAYNEQFF
TRBV27	NA	14	TRBJ1-1	NA	TGTGCCAGCAGTTTATCGATACTTAACACTGAAGCTTTCTTT	CASSLSILNTEAFF
TRBV16	NA	12	TRBJ2-2	NA	TGTGCCAGCAGCCCGAACACCGGGGAGCTGTTTTTT	CASSPNTGELFF
TRBV6-1	TRBD1	16	TRBJ1-4	NA	TGTGCCAGCAGTGCGACAGGGGGCAGGGGGAATGAAAAACTGTTTTTT	CASSATGGRGNEKLFF
TRBV27	TRBD2	15	TRBJ2-2	NA	TGTGCCAGCACACAAGCGGGAGGGCAGGGCGGGGAGCTGTTTTTT	CASTQAGGQGGELFF
TRBV20-1	NA	11	TRBJ2-7	NA	TGCAGTGTGACGGATTTCTACGAGCAGTACTTC	CSVTDFYEQYF
TRBV21-1	NA	15	TRBJ2-7	NA	TGTGCCAGCAGTCCGACTAGCGGGATCAGTTACGAGCAGTACTTC	CASSPTSGISYEQYF
TRBV5-1	TRBD2	15	TRBJ2-5	NA	TGCGCCAGCAGCACGACTAGCGGGAGACACGAGACCCAGTACTTC	CASSTTSGRHETQYF
TRBV5-1	TRBD1	14	TRBJ1-1	NA	TGCGCCAGCAGCCCGGACAGGGGGACGACTGAAGCTTTCTTT	CASSPDRGTTEAFF
TRBV10-3	NA	13	TRBJ2-7	NA	TGTGCCATCAGTGAGTCTGGAGGGCGCGAGCAGTACTTC	CAISESGGREQYF